This T cell receptor (beta chain) was recovered during a study of blood T cell repertoires in COVID-19. About the study: Collection of acute and convalescent COVID-19 samples took place in the United States, Italy and Spain. T cells, B-cell-depleted T cells, or PBMCs provided the cDNA or gDNA that served as material.

Authors' methods: Reference gene primer amplification yielded estimated nucleated cell counts. The protocol was immunoSEQ multiplex PCR, while the TCRdb copy is restricted to in-frame clones and leaves out a portion. Clone size and V and J calls were adopted from that table, with D and trimming inferred from the DNA. The table lists about 150,000 clones, roughly nine tenths of them singletons, with around 1.5% in the top ten. This TCR was recovered from a human donor in a cohort sampled during active COVID-19. The sample consisted of peripheral blood.

CDR3 bases: TGTGCCAGCAGTTATGGAGGGGGCCCGTACGAGCAGTACTTC. This sequence encodes CASSYGGGPYEQYF. The chain is built from TRBV6-2 or TRBV6-3 and TRBJ2-7; possibly TRBD1 for D (7 bases). CDR1 is MNHEY and CDR2 is SVGEGT in the germline V gene. The CDR3 has 14 amino acids. V was clipped by 3 bases and J by 4 bases, with 13 bases between them.